This TCR beta chain appears in the sequencing data of a study of graft-versus-host responses after intestinal transplantation. Study-wide findings and caveats: Recipient marrow held GvH clones, some first seen in ileum or blood.

Of note for this clone: The antigen is undetermined.

Sequenced by immunoSEQ multiplex PCR; TCRdb stores in-frame clones only, minus some. The repertoire has roughly 99,000 clones, around 90% of them found once; the top ten carry around 0.07%. There are 13 residues in the CDR3. Trimming stripped 2 bases from V and 1 base from J, with 5 bases between. Germline V CDR1 and CDR2: MNHEY, SVGAGI. The clonotype comes from a human donor who was the organ donor for an intestinal transplant. This chain connects TRBV6-5 to TRBJ1-1; D gene ambiguous. The source material was unstimulated CD8+ T cells sorted from spleen or lymph node cells, sampled before transplant. The CDR3 bases are TGTGCCAGCAGTTACACCGGGAACACTGAAGCTTTCTTT. Protein product: CASSYTGNTEAFF.